This entry lists 11 T cell receptor beta chains sequenced from one sample in a study of early T cells in non-severe SARS-CoV-2 infection. TCRdb re-called the 5' RACE reads through MiXCR, storing one row per CDR3 protein. The sample lists around 57,000 distinct CDR3 sequences, about 12% occurring once. Sequencing was done on a sample of whole blood. The receptor source for this set is an adult who was a healthcare worker with PCR-confirmed SARS-CoV-2 infection or an uninfected control (not recorded which).

This clonotype was recorded a few times. The chain combines TRBV5-1 with TRBJ2-3, with 8 bases identical to TRBD1. The CDR3 is made up of 15 amino acids. With 0 bases clipped from V and 5 bases from J, the junction kept 5 bases outside the gene matches. The V gene's germline CDR1 is SGHRS and CDR2 YFSETQ. The CDR3 here is CASSLGGTGGDTQYF. The CDR3 DNA follows: TGCGCCAGCAGCTTGGGAGGGACAGGAGGAGATACGCAGTATTTT.

The table lists this clonotype with a few counts. The chain is built from TRBV7-6 and TRBJ1-1; D is unresolved. Germline V gene data show CDR1 as SGHVS and CDR2 as FNYEAQ. V lost 1 base, J lost 4 bases, and 13 bases lay in between. CDR3 length: 15 amino acids. The CDR3 protein is CASSLGGRVGTEAFF. The DNA for the CDR3 is TGTGCCAGCAGCTTAGGGGGTAGGGTTGGCACTGAAGCTTTCTTT.

This chain links TRBV4-1 with TRBJ1-5; no firm D call. This CDR3 contains 15 residues. Germline loops: CDR1 MGHRA, CDR2 YSYEKL. Trimming removed 4 bases at V and 0 bases at J, with 10 bases between. This CDR3 reads CASSLQSNSNQPQHF. DNA for the CDR3: TGCGCCAGCAGCCTCCAGTCTAATAGCAATCAGCCCCAGCATTTT.

The rearrangement links TRBV18 to TRBJ2-2; 12 bases match TRBD2. Per germline, CDR1 KGHSH and CDR2 LQKENI. This CDR3 contains 17 residues. With V trimmed by 6 bases and J by 3 bases, 8 bases remained unmatched. Here the CDR3 reads CASSPATSGGYTGELFF. For the CDR3, the DNA is TGTGCCAGCTCGCCCGCTACTAGCGGGGGGTACACCGGGGAGCTGTTTTTT.

The chain has TRBV6-5 and TRBJ2-1; 9 bases align to TRBD1. CDR3 length equals 14 residues. Germline loops: CDR1 MNHEY, CDR2 SVGAGI. Trimming removed 5 bases from V and 8 bases from J; junction bases left unmatched: 7. CDR3 region: CASSHKTGGDEQFF. CDR3 DNA sequence: TGTGCCAGCAGTCACAAGACAGGGGGGGATGAGCAGTTCTTC.

This clonotype occurred a few times. The DNA of the CDR3 is TGTGCCAGCAGTCTCGACAAAGCGGGAGGGCCAGATACGCAGTATTTT. Encoded protein: CASSLDKAGGPDTQYF. The rearrangement joins TRBV12-3 or TRBV12-4 to TRBJ2-3, with 10 bases aligning to TRBD2. The CDR3 contains 16 residues. The ends lost 5 bases at V and 4 bases at J; junction bases unmatched: 9.

The rearrangement joins TRBV20-1 to TRBJ2-3, with D possibly being TRBD2 (6 bases). Trimming took 8 bases from V and 6 from J, leaving 12 bases between them. Looked up from germline, CDR1 is DFQATT and CDR2 is SNEGSKA (reference sequence). The CDR3 length is 11 residues. CDR3 loop: CSPLALDTQYF. In DNA, the CDR3 is TGCAGTCCACTAGCACTGGATACGCAGTATTTT.

This clonotype has a handful of counts. The CDR3 region is CASRGTGPHGELFF. CDR3 nucleotides: TGTGCCAGCAGGGGGACAGGGCCTCACGGGGAGCTGTTTTTT. This chain connects TRBV12-3 or TRBV12-4 to TRBJ2-2, with 9 bases aligning to TRBD1. V lost 6 bases to trimming and J lost 7 bases; unmatched junction nucleotides: 6. This CDR3 is built from 14 residues.

CDR3 sequence (DNA): TGTGCCAGCAAGAGGGTTGGGCTGGATGAGCAGTTCTTC. Protein: CASKRVGLDEQFF. V is TRBV12-3 or TRBV12-4 and J is TRBJ2-1; D perhaps matches TRBD2 (5 bases). This CDR3 is 13 amino acids long. Between the trimmed V and J ends, which lost 7 bases and 8 bases, there was a span of 15 bases.

This clonotype was picked up a small number of times. The J gene is TRBJ2-1, the V gene TRBV20-1; the match to TRBD1 covers 8 bases. The length of the CDR3 is 15 residues. Germline CDR1 reads DFQATT; CDR2 reads SNEGSKA (reference sequence). The V segment lost 0 bases and the J segment 9 bases; nucleotides outside the gene matches: 10. The CDR3 DNA is TGCAGTGCTAGAGATAATGACAGGGGTACAATTGAGCAGTTCTTC. Translating it yields CSARDNDRGTIEQFF.

The CDR3 region is CASSYAAYSNQPQHF. DNA of the CDR3: TGTGCCAGCAGTTACGCTGCTTATAGCAATCAGCCCCAGCATTTT. The rearrangement links TRBV6-5 to TRBJ1-5; no definite D call. This CDR3 region has 15 residues. Trimming removed 2 bases at V and 0 bases at J, with 8 bases between. CDR1 MNHEY and CDR2 SVGAGI come from the germline V gene.